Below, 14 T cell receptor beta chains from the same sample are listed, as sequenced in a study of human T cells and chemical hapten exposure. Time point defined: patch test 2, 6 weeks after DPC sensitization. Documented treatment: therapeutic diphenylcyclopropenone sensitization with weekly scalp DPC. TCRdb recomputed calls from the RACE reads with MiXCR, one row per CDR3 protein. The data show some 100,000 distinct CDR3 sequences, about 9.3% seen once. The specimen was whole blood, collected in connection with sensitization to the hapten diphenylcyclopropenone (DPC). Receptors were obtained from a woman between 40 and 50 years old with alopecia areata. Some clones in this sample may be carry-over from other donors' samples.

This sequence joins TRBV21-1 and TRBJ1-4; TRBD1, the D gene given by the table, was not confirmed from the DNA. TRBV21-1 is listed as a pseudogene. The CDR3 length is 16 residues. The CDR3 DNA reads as TGTGCCAGCAGCAAAGAAATAGACAGCCTGAATGAAAAACTGTTTTTT. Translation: CASSKEIDSLNEKLFF.

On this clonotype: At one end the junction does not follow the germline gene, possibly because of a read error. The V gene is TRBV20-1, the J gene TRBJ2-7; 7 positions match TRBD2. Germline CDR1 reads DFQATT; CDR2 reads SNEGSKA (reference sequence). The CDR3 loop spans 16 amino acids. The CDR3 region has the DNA TGCAGTGCTAGAGATCAGGGTAGCGGGCAGACGAACGAGCAGCACTTC. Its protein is CSARDQGSGQTNEQHF.

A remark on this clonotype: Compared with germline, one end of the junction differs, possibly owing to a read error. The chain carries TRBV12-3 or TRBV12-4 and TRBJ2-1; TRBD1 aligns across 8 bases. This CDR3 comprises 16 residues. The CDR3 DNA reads TGTGCCAGCAGTCACAAACCGGGACAGGAAGACAATGAGCAGATCTTC. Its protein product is CASSHKPGQEDNEQIF.

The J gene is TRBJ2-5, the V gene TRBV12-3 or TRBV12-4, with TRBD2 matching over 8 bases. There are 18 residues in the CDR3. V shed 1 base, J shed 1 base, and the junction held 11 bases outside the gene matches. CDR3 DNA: TGTGCCAGCAGTTTAGGGTTTCGAAGCGGGAGTACCCAAGAGACCCAGTACTTC. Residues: CASSLGFRSGSTQETQYF.

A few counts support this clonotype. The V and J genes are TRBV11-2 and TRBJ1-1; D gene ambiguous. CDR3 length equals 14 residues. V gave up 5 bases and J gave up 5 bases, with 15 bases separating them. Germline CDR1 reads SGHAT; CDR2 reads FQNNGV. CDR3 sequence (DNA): TGTGCCAGCAGCCCGGGCTGGGGAAGGACTGAAGCTTTCTTT. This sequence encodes CASSPGWGRTEAFF.

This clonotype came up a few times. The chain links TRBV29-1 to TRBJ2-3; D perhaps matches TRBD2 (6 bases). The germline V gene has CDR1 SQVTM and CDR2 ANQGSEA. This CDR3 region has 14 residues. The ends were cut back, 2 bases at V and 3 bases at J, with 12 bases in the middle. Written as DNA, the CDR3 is TGCAGCGTTGAACGGGGGATCGGGACAGATACGCAGTATTTT. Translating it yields CSVERGIGTDTQYF.

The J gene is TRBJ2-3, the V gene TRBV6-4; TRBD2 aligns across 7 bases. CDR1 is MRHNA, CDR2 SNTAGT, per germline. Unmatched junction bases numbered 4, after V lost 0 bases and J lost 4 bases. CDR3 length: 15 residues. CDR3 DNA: TGTGCCAGCAGTGACTCGAGACGGGGGGCAGATACGCAGTATTTT. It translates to CASSDSRRGADTQYF.

The CDR3 here is CSAIGLAVQETQYF. The DNA for the CDR3 is TGCAGTGCTATAGGACTAGCGGTACAAGAGACCCAGTACTTC. The gene calls are TRBV20-1 and TRBJ2-5; 10 nucleotides line up with TRBD2. The CDR3 has 14 residues. The V and J ends lost 4 bases and 2 bases, in that order; junction bases with no gene match: 4. CDR1 DFQATT and CDR2 SNEGSKA come from the germline V gene (reference sequence).

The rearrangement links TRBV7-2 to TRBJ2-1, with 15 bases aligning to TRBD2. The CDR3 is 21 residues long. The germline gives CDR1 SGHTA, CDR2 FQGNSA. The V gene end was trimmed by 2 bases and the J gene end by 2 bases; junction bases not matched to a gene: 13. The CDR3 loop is CASSLLHGGLAGGRAYNEQFF. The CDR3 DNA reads TGTGCCAGCAGCTTACTGCATGGAGGACTAGCGGGAGGGCGGGCCTACAATGAGCAGTTCTTC.

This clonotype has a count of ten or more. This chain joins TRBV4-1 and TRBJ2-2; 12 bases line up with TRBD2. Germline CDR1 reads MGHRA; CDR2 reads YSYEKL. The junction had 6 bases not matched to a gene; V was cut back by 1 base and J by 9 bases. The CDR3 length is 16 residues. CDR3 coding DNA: TGCGCCAGCAGCCAAGTCCTAGCGGGAGGGCCCAGGGAGCTGTTTTTT. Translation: CASSQVLAGGPRELFF.

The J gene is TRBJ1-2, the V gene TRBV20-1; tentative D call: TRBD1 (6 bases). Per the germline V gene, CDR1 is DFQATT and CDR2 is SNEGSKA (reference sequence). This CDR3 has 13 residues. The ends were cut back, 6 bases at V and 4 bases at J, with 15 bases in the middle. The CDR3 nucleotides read TGCAGTGCCCTTAGCACAGGGCTCTATGGCTACACCTTC. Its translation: CSALSTGLYGYTF.

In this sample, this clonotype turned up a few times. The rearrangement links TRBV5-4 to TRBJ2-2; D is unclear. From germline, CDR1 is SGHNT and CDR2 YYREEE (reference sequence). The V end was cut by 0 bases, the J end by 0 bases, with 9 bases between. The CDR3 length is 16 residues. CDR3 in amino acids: CASSLVQAANTGELFF. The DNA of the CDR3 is TGTGCCAGCAGCTTGGTGCAGGCGGCGAACACCGGGGAGCTGTTTTTT.

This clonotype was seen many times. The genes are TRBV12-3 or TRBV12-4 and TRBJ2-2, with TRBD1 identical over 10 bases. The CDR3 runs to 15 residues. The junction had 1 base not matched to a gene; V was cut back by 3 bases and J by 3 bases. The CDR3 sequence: CASSLTGGYTGELFF. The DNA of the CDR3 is TGTGCCAGCAGTTTGACAGGGGGCTACACCGGGGAGCTGTTTTTT.

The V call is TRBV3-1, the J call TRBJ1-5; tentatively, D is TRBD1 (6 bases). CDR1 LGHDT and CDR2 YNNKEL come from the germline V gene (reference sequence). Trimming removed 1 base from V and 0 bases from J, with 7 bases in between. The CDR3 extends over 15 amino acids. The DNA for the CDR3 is TGTGCCAGCAGCCAAGCCAGGGGTAGCAATCAGCCCCAGCATTTT. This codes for CASSQARGSNQPQHF.